This entry concerns a single T cell receptor beta chain. Its antigen remains unidentified. The entry originates in a study of long-term antiretroviral therapy in people with HIV. It was version v3.0 of the immunoSEQ assay that was run at survey level. Clones were sequenced by immunoSEQ multiplex PCR, and TCRdb holds only the in-frame ones, with some missing. In the table there are approximately 17,000 clones, more than 65% of which are singletons. Study outcomes and limitations: Relative to transplant donor controls, diversity remained lower despite increasing after ART. Clones expanded before ART dominated the repertoire at all time points.

No fewer than two post-ART and no fewer than one pre-ART PBMC samples existed for each donor. Amounts of roughly 0.95-11 million cryopreserved PBMC were held in the samples before DNA extraction. The germline V gene encodes CDR1 LNHDA and CDR2 SQIVND (reference sequence). There are 15 residues in the CDR3. V lost 1 base to trimming and J lost 7 bases, with 11 bases between them. V is TRBV19 and J is TRBJ1-6; no definite D call. The material sequenced was unsorted PBMCs, taken about 1.3 years before starting antiretroviral therapy. This TCR was recovered from a man aged 25 to 40 with HIV. The CDR3 protein is CASSIGGPTNSPLHF. For the CDR3, the DNA is TGTGCCAGTAGTATAGGAGGCCCGACAAATTCACCCCTCCACTTT.